A single sample gave rise to the 32 T cell receptor beta chains below, sequenced in a study of blood T cell repertoires in COVID-19. Clones were sequenced by immunoSEQ multiplex PCR, and TCRdb holds only the in-frame ones, with some missing. The table includes more than 55,000 clones, roughly 85% detected once. Sequenced sample: peripheral blood. These receptors came from a human donor in a cohort sampled during active COVID-19.

This chain connects TRBV7-2 to TRBJ2-7; D remains unclear. The V gene lost 5 bases and the J gene lost 4 bases, with 6 bases spanning the gap. The CDR3 is 11 residues long. Germline assignment: CDR1 SGHTA and CDR2 FQGNSA. CDR3 loop: CASSVGYEQYF. CDR3 nucleotides: TGTGCCAGCAGCGTCGGGTACGAGCAGTACTTC.

The rearrangement joins TRBV6-4 to TRBJ1-4; TRBD1 agrees at 11 bases. V shed 5 bases and J 0 bases; nucleotides not matched to a gene: 2. The CDR3 spans 16 residues. The germline gives CDR1 MRHNA, CDR2 SNTAGT. CDR3 coding DNA: TGTGCCAGCAGTCCGGGACAGGGGGCAACTAATGAAAAACTGTTTTTT. Translating it yields CASSPGQGATNEKLFF.

The V call is TRBV3-1 (or the pseudogene TRBV3-2), the J call TRBJ2-5, with a weak D call TRBD2 (6 bases). The V gene's germline CDR1 is LGHDT and CDR2 YNNKEL (reference sequence). This CDR3 contains 13 residues. Trimming removed 5 bases from V and 3 bases from J, with 10 bases in between. The CDR3 spells CASSLGRKETQYF. DNA for the CDR3: TGTGCCAGCAGCTTAGGGAGGAAAGAGACCCAGTACTTC.

In its sample, this clone was seen once. V usage is TRBV2 and J usage is TRBJ1-1; TRBD1 matches 10 bases. The germline V gene has CDR1 SNHLY and CDR2 FYNNEI. This CDR3 is 14 amino acids long. V gave up 7 bases and J gave up 4 bases; unmatched junction bases: 6. This CDR3 reads CASTRDRGFTEAFF. For the CDR3, the DNA is TGTGCCAGCACCAGGGACAGGGGCTTCACTGAAGCTTTCTTT.

The V and J genes are TRBV19 and TRBJ1-4, with D perhaps TRBD1 (5 bases). Germline CDR1 is LNHDA and CDR2 is SQIVND (reference sequence). The CDR3 loop spans 14 amino acids. The ends were cut back, 6 bases at V and 8 bases at J, with 16 bases in the middle. CDR3 sequence (DNA): TGTGCCAGTAGCACTACCCAGGGCGGAGAAAAACTGTTTTTT. It translates to CASSTTQGGEKLFF. The whole variable domain, filled in from reference TRBV19 and TRBJ1-4, reads DGGITQSPKYLFRKEGQNVTLSCEQNLNHDAMYWYRQDPGQGLRLIYYSQIVNDFQKGDIAEGYSVSREKKESFPLTVTSAQKNPTAFYLCASSTTQGGEKLFFGSGTQLSVL.

The chain combines TRBV3-1 (or the pseudogene TRBV3-2) with TRBJ2-7, with D possibly matching TRBD1 (6 bases). The CDR3 has 14 amino acids. Per the germline V gene, CDR1 is LGHDT and CDR2 is YNNKEL (reference sequence). Trimming pared 1 base from V and 2 bases from J, leaving 9 bases between. The CDR3 nucleotides are TGTGCCAGCAGCCAAGCAACAGGGACCTACGAGCAGTACTTC. Translated: CASSQATGTYEQYF.

This chain joins TRBV2 and TRBJ2-1; 15 bases fit TRBD2. The germline V gene encodes CDR1 SNHLY and CDR2 FYNNEI. V dropped 5 bases and J dropped 9; count of bases not matched to a gene: 5. The CDR3 runs to 15 residues. As DNA, the CDR3 is TGTGCCAGCAGTATGGGACTAGCGGGAGGTAGTGAGCAGTTCTTC. Amino acids: CASSMGLAGGSEQFF.

The chain is built from TRBV24-1 and TRBJ2-1, with TRBD2 matching 9 bases. This CDR3 contains 14 residues. The germline V gene encodes CDR1 KGHDR and CDR2 SFDVKD. Trimming cost V 5 bases and J 8 bases; bases outside gene matches: 6. The CDR3 DNA is TGTGCCACCAGTGTCGCGGGAGGGCAGGATGAGCAGTTCTTC. Protein: CATSVAGGQDEQFF.

In this sample, this clone turned up a few times. In DNA form, the CDR3 reads TGTGCCAGCAGCCAAAACAGGGCTGGTCAGCCCCAGCATTTT. As protein: CASSQNRAGQPQHF. The chain couples TRBV6-5 to TRBJ1-5, with a weak D call TRBD1 (6 bases). Germline values: CDR1 MNHEY, CDR2 SVGAGI. V was pared by 6 bases and J by 6 bases, with 15 bases between. The length of the CDR3 is 14 residues.

Only one count was recorded for this clone. V usage is TRBV11-3 and J usage is TRBJ2-1; tentative D call: TRBD1 (6 bases). Trimming pared 5 bases from V and 7 bases from J, leaving 18 bases between. The germline gives CDR1 SGHNT, CDR2 YENEEA. This CDR3 has 15 residues. The DNA for the CDR3 is TGTGCCAGCAGCCCAAATCCAGGGGCTAAAAATGAGCAGTTCTTC. Amino acids: CASSPNPGAKNEQFF.

The rearrangement links TRBV6-5 to TRBJ2-7; D is unclear. This CDR3 contains 12 residues. Trimming took 4 bases from V and 3 from J, leaving 7 bases between them. Germline V gene sequence: CDR1 MNHEY, CDR2 SVGAGI. The CDR3 region has the DNA TGTGCCAGCAGTTCCCCTAACTACGAGCAGTACTTC. Translated: CASSSPNYEQYF.

The V gene is TRBV24-1, the J gene TRBJ1-2; 12 nucleotides align to TRBD1. Germline lookup yields CDR1 KGHDR and CDR2 SFDVKD. CDR3 length: 13 amino acids. Trimming at V came to 10 bases and at J to 6 bases, leaving 5 bases not matched to a gene. The CDR3 is CATRDRGLDGYTF. The DNA of the CDR3 is TGTGCCACTCGGGACAGGGGGCTAGATGGCTACACCTTC.

The V gene is TRBV5-1, the J gene TRBJ2-1; the match to TRBD2 covers 9 bases. The germline CDR1 and CDR2 sequences are SGHRS and YFSETQ. V shed 6 bases, J shed 0 bases, and the junction held 13 bases outside the gene matches. This CDR3 contains 18 residues. The CDR3 protein is CASNLAGEILSSYNEQFF. CDR3 DNA: TGCGCCAGCAATTTAGCGGGAGAGATCTTAAGCTCCTACAATGAGCAGTTCTTC.

This clone was seen a few times. CDR3 protein: CASSAPPSTDTQYF. The CDR3 DNA reads TGTGCCAGCAGCGCCCCCCCTAGCACAGATACGCAGTATTTT. This chain connects TRBV9 to TRBJ2-3; D remains ambiguous. CDR1 SGDLS and CDR2 YYNGEE come from the germline V gene. V shed 3 bases and J shed 0 bases, with 8 bases lying between them. The length of the CDR3 is 14 residues.

This rearrangement joins TRBV18 to TRBJ2-1; 7 nucleotides match TRBD1. V lost 3 bases to trimming and J lost 6 bases; unmatched junction nucleotides: 14. Germline CDR1 is KGHSH and CDR2 is LQKENI. The CDR3 extends over 17 amino acids. The CDR3 DNA follows: TGTGCCAGCTCACCCGCCGACAGGGCCCTCACCTCCAATGAGCAGTTCTTC. This sequence encodes CASSPADRALTSNEQFF.

This clone has a handful of counts. V and J are TRBV9 and TRBJ1-2; D might be TRBD1 (6 bases). The CDR3 runs 13 residues. The germline V gene has CDR1 SGDLS and CDR2 YYNGEE. The V end lost 3 bases, the J end lost 3 bases, and 9 bases lay between the germline ends. CDR3 residues: CASSGGGDYGYTF. For the CDR3, the DNA is TGTGCCAGCAGCGGAGGGGGGGACTATGGCTACACCTTC.

The CDR3 DNA reads TGTGCCAGCAGTTACCCAACGGGACACGTGGGGTTCTTC. Its translation: CASSYPTGHVGFF. The rearrangement uses TRBV6-2 or TRBV6-3 and TRBJ2-1; tentatively, D is TRBD1 (6 bases). V shed 2 bases and J shed 15 bases, with 17 bases lying between them. The CDR3 is made up of 13 amino acids. From germline, CDR1 is MNHEY and CDR2 SVGEGT.

The rearrangement joins TRBV7-8 to TRBJ1-2, with 7 bases aligning to TRBD1. Germline loops: CDR1 SGHVS, CDR2 FQNEAQ. With V trimmed by 1 base and J by 1 base, 3 bases remained unmatched. This CDR3 has 15 amino acids. CDR3: CASSLGQGINYGYTF. CDR3 nucleotides: TGTGCCAGCAGCTTAGGACAGGGCATTAACTATGGCTACACCTTC. Based on the CDR3 plus reference TRBV7-8 and TRBJ1-2, the full variable domain is GAGVSQSPRYKVAKRGQDVALRCDPISGHVSLFWYQQALGQGPEFLTYFQNEAQLDKSGLPSDRFFAERPEGSVSTLKIQRTQQEDSAVYLCASSLGQGINYGYTFGSGTRLTVV.

The chain links TRBV6-6 to TRBJ2-1; 12 bases match TRBD1. Germline CDR1 reads MNHNY; CDR2 reads SVGAGI (reference sequence). V was clipped by 5 bases and J by 10 bases; unmatched bases: 9. This CDR3 has 15 amino acids. The CDR3 DNA sequence: TGTGCCAGCAGTCACGGGACAGGGGGCCTCCGGGAGCAGTTCTTC. Amino acid sequence: CASSHGTGGLREQFF.

In its sample, this clone was seen a few times. The rearrangement joins TRBV10-2 to TRBJ1-5, with D perhaps TRBD1 (5 bases). The CDR3 has 14 residues. V was shortened by 2 bases and J by 5 bases, with 10 bases between the two germline ends. Germline CDR1 reads WSHSY; CDR2 reads SAAADI. The CDR3 bases are TGCGCCAGCAGTGAGCTCAACAGGCATCAGCCCCAGCATTTT. Protein product: CASSELNRHQPQHF.

J is TRBJ2-3 and V is TRBV30; 9 bases agree with TRBD2. The CDR3 has 14 amino acids. Unmatched junction bases numbered 2, after V lost 3 bases and J lost 1 base. Per the germline V gene, CDR1 is GTSNPN and CDR2 is SVGIG (reference sequence). CDR3 sequence (DNA): TGTGCCTGGAGCGGCGGGAGGGGCACAGATACGCAGTATTTT. It specifies CAWSGGRGTDTQYF.

V gene TRBV7-2 combines with J gene TRBJ1-5; TRBD1 is a possible D gene (5 bases). This CDR3 contains 15 residues. Looked up from germline, CDR1 is SGHTA and CDR2 is FQGNSA. Trimming removed 4 bases at V and 9 bases at J, with 19 bases between. The CDR3 coding sequence is TGTGCCAGCAGCTCAACTACAGGATCGACCGGGCCCCAGCATTTT. It translates to CASSSTTGSTGPQHF. Variable domain in full (rest from reference TRBV7-2 and TRBJ1-5): GAGVSQSPSNKVTEKGKDVELRCDPISGHTALYWYRQSLGQGLEFLIYFQGNSAPDKSGLPSDRFSAERTGGSVSTLTIQRTQQEDSAVYLCASSSTTGSTGPQHFGDGTRLSIL.

This clone was seen a handful of times. This rearrangement joins TRBV27 to TRBJ2-3, with TRBD2 as a possible D gene (6 bases). The V gene's germline CDR1 is MNHEY and CDR2 SMNVEV (reference sequence). The CDR3 runs 14 residues. Trimming took off 2 bases at V and 5 bases at J, with 11 bases between the two ends. CDR3 amino acids: CASSLGEEGDTQYF. CDR3 DNA sequence: TGTGCCAGCAGTTTAGGGGAGGAGGGAGATACGCAGTATTTT.

This chain uses TRBV4-1 with TRBJ2-7, with D perhaps matching TRBD1 (5 bases). The ends were cut back, 1 base at V and 5 bases at J, with 12 bases in the middle. Germline V gives CDR1 MGHRA, CDR2 YSYEKL. CDR3 length equals 14 residues. The CDR3 nucleotides are TGCGCCAGCAGCCAAGCGGCAGGGTGGGACGAGCAGTACTTC. As protein: CASSQAAGWDEQYF.

The gene calls are TRBV2 and TRBJ1-5, with D uncertain. The CDR3 covers 14 residues. Germline values: CDR1 SNHLY, CDR2 FYNNEI. V was cut by 4 bases and J by 2 bases, with 9 bases left in between. CDR3 protein: CASSGGSGNQPQHF. CDR3 nucleotides: TGTGCCAGCAGTGGAGGGTCGGGCAATCAGCCCCAGCATTTT.

This chain joins TRBV29-1 and TRBJ1-2; perhaps TRBD1 as D (6 bases). CDR1 is SQVTM, CDR2 ANQGSEA, per germline. Trimming pared 8 bases from V and 2 bases from J, leaving 15 bases between. The CDR3 has 13 residues. This chain's CDR3 is CSSGATGNYGYTF. CDR3 nucleotide sequence: TGCAGCTCGGGTGCCACAGGGAACTATGGCTACACCTTC.

The chain has TRBV5-6 and TRBJ2-1; 14 bases fit TRBD2. The V and J ends lost 4 bases and 6 bases, in that order; junction bases with no gene match: 6. This CDR3 is 16 amino acids long. In germline, CDR1 is SGHDT, CDR2 YYEEEE. The CDR3 loop reads CASSIRLAGGVNEQFF. CDR3 nucleotide sequence: TGTGCCAGCAGCATACGACTAGCGGGAGGGGTCAATGAGCAGTTCTTC.

The CDR3 DNA reads TGTGCCACCCAGGGGGCGCGCACTGAAGCTTTCTTT. Encoded protein: CATQGARTEAFF. The chain couples TRBV6-6 to TRBJ1-1; 8 nucleotides agree with TRBD1. This CDR3 comprises 12 residues. The trim removed 10 bases at V and 4 bases at J, leaving 5 bases unmatched. The V gene's germline CDR1 is MNHNY and CDR2 SVGAGI (reference sequence).

In DNA, the CDR3 is TGTGCCAGCAGCTTAGGGTGGGGGGGCCCGAACACTGAAGCTTTCTTT. Its protein product is CASSLGWGGPNTEAFF. The J gene is TRBJ1-1, the V gene TRBV11-3, with a weak D call TRBD1 (6 bases). Trimming left V 1 base short and J 1 base short, with 13 bases between. CDR3 length: 16 amino acids. Germline lookup yields CDR1 SGHNT and CDR2 YENEEA.

V is TRBV29-1 and J is TRBJ2-2; D is perhaps TRBD2 (6 bases). With 0 bases removed from V and 4 bases from J, the gap between germline ends came to 6 bases. Germline V gene lookup returns CDR1 SQVTM and CDR2 ANQGSEA. The CDR3 extends over 13 amino acids. CDR3: CSVEEGGTGELFF. For the CDR3, the DNA is TGCAGCGTTGAAGAGGGAGGCACCGGGGAGCTGTTTTTT.

The chain uses TRBV29-1 and TRBJ1-5; D gene unclear. This CDR3 comprises 11 residues. Trimming stripped 0 bases from V and 13 bases from J, with 10 bases between. The V gene's germline CDR1 is SQVTM and CDR2 ANQGSEA. The CDR3, as DNA: TGCAGCGTTGAAGAGCGGGGAGGTCAGCATTTT. Protein: CSVEERGGQHF.

The CDR3 loop is CASSRTGDGYTF. Written as DNA, the CDR3 is TGTGCCAGCAGCCGGACAGGGGATGGCTACACCTTC. The chain has TRBV11-2 and TRBJ1-2; TRBD1 agrees at 9 bases. The V and J ends lost 5 bases and 6 bases, in that order; junction bases with no gene match: 1. CDR3 length equals 12 residues. Germline V gene lookup returns CDR1 SGHAT and CDR2 FQNNGV.